This TCR beta chain was identified in a study of shared clonotypes between healthy human individuals. Study-wide results and caveats: The generation probabilities recorded for non-shared clonotypes fell below those of clonotypes shared by all four donors. Sampling used blood alone; tissue repertoires probably differ.

The sample holds one count of this clone. Its antigen is undetermined. CD4+ cell separation produced CD45RA+ naive and CD45RA-negative memory subsets. This CDR3 contains 15 residues. The ends lost 0 bases at V and 4 bases at J; junction bases unmatched: 4. CDR1 is SGDLS, CDR2 YYNGEE, per germline. The method was immunoSEQ multiplex PCR; TCRdb's version includes in-frame clones alone and lacks a portion of them. The data show about 2.3 million clones, with 90% to 95% seen just once and about 0.37% held by the top ten. The origin of this receptor is a man aged 18 to 30 in good health. Some clones in this sample may be carry-over from other donors' samples. The rearrangement joins TRBV9 to TRBJ2-5; 9 bases line up with TRBD2. Sequenced sample: naive CD4+ T cells from PBMCs. Subset indicated: CD45RA+ positively selected. CDR3 DNA sequence: TGTGCCAGCAGCGTAGTGGGACTAGCATTAGAGACCCAGTACTTC. It specifies CASSVVGLALETQYF.